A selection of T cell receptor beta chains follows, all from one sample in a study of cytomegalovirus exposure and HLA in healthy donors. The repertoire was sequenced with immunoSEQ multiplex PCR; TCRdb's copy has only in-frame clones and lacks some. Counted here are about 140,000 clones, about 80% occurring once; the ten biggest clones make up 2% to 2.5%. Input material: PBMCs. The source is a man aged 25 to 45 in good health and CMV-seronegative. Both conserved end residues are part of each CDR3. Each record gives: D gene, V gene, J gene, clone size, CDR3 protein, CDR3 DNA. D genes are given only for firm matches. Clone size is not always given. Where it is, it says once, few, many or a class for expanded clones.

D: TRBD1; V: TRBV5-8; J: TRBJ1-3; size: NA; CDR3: CASSPWDSGNTIYF; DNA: TGTGCCAGCAGCCCCTGGGACAGTGGAAACACCATATATTTT
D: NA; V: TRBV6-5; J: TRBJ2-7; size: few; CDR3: CASSLFRETAEQYF; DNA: TGTGCCAGCAGTCTCTTTCGGGAGACAGCCGAGCAGTACTTC
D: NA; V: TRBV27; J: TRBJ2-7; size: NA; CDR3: CASSTQTRGYEQYF; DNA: TGTGCCAGCAGTACCCAGACCCGGGGCTACGAGCAGTACTTC
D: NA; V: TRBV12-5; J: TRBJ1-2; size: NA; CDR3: CASGAGINYGYTF; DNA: TGTGCTAGTGGCGCGGGAATCAACTATGGCTACACCTTC
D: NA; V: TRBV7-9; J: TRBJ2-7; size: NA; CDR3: CASSRGGALYEQYF; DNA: TGTGCCTCCTCTCGAGGAGGCGCCCTCTACGAGCAGTACTTC
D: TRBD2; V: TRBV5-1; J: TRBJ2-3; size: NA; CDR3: CASSLTRGVAGASGSLRATDTQYF; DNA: TGCGCCAGCAGCTTGACGCGTGGAGTCGCCGGGGCTAGCGGGAGTCTGCGGGCCACAGATACGCAGTATTTT
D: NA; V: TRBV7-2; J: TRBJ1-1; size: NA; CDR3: CASSLARRAFF; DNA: TGTGCCAGCAGCTTAGCGAGGCGGGCTTTCTTT
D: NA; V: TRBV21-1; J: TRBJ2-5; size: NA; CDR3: CASSKKGGTAGRETQYF; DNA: TGTGCCAGCAGCAAAAAAGGTGGGACAGCAGGGCGGGAGACCCAGTACTTC
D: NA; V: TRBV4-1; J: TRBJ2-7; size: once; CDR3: CASSRRGTGDLDEQYF; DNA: TGCGCCAGCAGCCGGAGGGGTACAGGGGATTTGGACGAGCAGTACTTC
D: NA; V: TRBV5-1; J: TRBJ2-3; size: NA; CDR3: CASSFGGDTDTQYF; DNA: TGCGCCAGCAGCTTCGGAGGGGACACAGATACGCAGTATTTT
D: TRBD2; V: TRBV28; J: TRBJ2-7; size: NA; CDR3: CASSSPRMGEGPDEQYF; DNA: TGTGCCAGCAGTTCCCCCCGTATGGGGGAGGGCCCTGACGAGCAGTACTTC
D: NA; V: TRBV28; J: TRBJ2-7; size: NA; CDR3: CASSPLAETYEQYF; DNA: TGTGCCAGCAGCCCGCTAGCAGAGACCTACGAGCAGTACTTC
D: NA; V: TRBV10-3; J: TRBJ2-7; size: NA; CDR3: CAISAQVNYEQYF; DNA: TGTGCCATCAGTGCACAGGTCAACTACGAGCAGTACTTC
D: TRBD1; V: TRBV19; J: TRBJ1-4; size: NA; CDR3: CASSVEQGGVGEKLFF; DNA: TGTGCCAGTAGTGTCGAACAGGGGGGAGTTGGTGAAAAACTGTTTTTT
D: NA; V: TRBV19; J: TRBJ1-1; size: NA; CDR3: CASSPTSAGIGAEAFF; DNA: TGTGCCAGTAGTCCGACCTCGGCAGGGATCGGAGCTGAAGCTTTCTTT
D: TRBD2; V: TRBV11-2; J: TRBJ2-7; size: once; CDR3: CASSLLASGSRIEQYF; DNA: TGTGCCAGCAGCTTATTGGCTAGCGGGAGTAGAATCGAGCAGTACTTC
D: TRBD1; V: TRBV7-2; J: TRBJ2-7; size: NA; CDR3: CASSLWDSYEQYF; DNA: TGTGCCAGCAGCCTCTGGGACAGTTACGAGCAGTACTTC
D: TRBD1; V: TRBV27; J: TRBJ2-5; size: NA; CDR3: CASSLFWTGRLETQYF; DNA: TGTGCCAGCAGCCTTTTTTGGACAGGGAGGTTGGAGACCCAGTACTTC
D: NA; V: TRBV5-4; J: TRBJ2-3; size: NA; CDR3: CASSLATKSRDTQYF; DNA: TGTGCCAGCAGCTTGGCGACTAAATCGAGGGATACGCAGTATTTT
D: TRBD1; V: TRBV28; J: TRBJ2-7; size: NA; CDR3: CASSPGTGIFYEQYF; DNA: TGTGCCAGCAGTCCCGGGACAGGGATTTTTTACGAGCAGTACTTC
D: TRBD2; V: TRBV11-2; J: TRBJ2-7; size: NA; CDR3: CASSETSGSPYEQYF; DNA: TGTGCCAGCAGCGAGACTAGCGGGAGCCCCTACGAGCAGTACTTC
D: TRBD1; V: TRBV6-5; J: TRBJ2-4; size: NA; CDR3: CASRKQGAENIQYF; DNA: TGTGCCAGCAGAAAACAGGGGGCTGAAAACATTCAGTACTTC
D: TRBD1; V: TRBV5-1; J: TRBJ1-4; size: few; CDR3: CASSVGDSWEEKLFF; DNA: TGCGCCAGCAGCGTCGGGGACAGTTGGGAGGAAAAACTGTTTTTT
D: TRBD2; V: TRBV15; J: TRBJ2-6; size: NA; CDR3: CATSRERTSGRTANVLTF; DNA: TGTGCCACCAGCAGAGAGAGGACTAGCGGGCGGACAGCCAACGTCCTGACTTTC
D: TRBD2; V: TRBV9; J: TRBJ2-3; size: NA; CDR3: CASSPGAGGPDTQYF; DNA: TGTGCCAGCAGCCCCGGGGCGGGAGGGCCAGATACGCAGTATTTT
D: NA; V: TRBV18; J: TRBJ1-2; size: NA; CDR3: CASSGSEAVGYGYTF; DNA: TGTGCCAGCTCCGGATCTGAGGCAGTGGGCTATGGCTACACCTTC
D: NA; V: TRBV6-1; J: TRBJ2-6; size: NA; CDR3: CASSAGESGANVLTF; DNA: TGTGCCAGCAGTGCAGGGGAGAGTGGGGCCAACGTCCTGACTTTC
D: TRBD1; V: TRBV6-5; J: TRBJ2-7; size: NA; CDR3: CASIRTGGVYEQYF; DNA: TGTGCCAGCATCCGGACAGGGGGCGTTTACGAGCAGTACTTC
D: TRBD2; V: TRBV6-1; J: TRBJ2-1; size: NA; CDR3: CASSEFMAGGPLEGFF; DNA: TGTGCCAGCAGTGAATTCATGGCGGGAGGGCCCTTGGAAGGGTTCTTC
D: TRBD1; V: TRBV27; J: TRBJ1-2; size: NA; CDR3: CASSSRTGRVNYGYTF; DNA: TGTGCCAGCAGCTCGAGGACAGGGAGAGTTAACTATGGCTACACCTTC
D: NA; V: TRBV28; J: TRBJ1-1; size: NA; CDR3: CASSLGRLTEAFF; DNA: TGTGCCAGCAGTTTAGGAAGACTCACTGAAGCTTTCTTT
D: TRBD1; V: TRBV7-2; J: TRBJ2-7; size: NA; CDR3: CASSLGGTGGTEQYF; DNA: TGTGCCAGCAGCTTAGGAGGGACAGGTGGGACGGAGCAGTACTTC
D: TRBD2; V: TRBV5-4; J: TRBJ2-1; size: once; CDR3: CASSLDASGSNEQFF; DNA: TGTGCCAGCAGCTTGGATGCTAGCGGGAGTAATGAGCAGTTCTTC
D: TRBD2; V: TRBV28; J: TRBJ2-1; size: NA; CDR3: CASSGLESASYNEQFF; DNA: TGTGCCAGCAGTGGACTAGAGTCCGCTTCCTACAATGAGCAGTTCTTC
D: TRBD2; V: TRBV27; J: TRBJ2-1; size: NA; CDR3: CASSPLDSGSLYEQFF; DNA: TGTGCCAGCAGTCCCCTGGATAGCGGGAGTTTATATGAGCAGTTCTTC
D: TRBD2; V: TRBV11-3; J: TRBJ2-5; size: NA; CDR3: CASSLGVGTSGFGETQYF; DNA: TGTGCCAGCAGCTTAGGCGTGGGGACTAGCGGGTTCGGCGAGACCCAGTACTTC
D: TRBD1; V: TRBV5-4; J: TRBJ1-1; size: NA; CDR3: CASREQGTTEAFF; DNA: TGTGCCAGCCGTGAACAGGGGACCACTGAAGCTTTCTTT
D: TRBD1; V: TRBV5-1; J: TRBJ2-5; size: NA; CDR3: CASSLGGGGRETQYF; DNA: TGCGCCAGCAGCCTAGGGGGCGGAGGTAGAGAGACCCAGTACTTC
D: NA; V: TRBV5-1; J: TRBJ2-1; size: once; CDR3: CASSTESSYNEQFF; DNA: TGCGCCAGCAGCACGGAGAGCTCCTACAATGAGCAGTTCTTC
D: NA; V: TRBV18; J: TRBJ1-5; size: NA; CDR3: CASSPGVGGNQPQHF; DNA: TGTGCCAGCTCGCCCGGAGTAGGGGGCAATCAGCCCCAGCATTTT
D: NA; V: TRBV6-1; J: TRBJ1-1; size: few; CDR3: CASSEHRAKAFF; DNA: TGTGCCAGCAGTGAACACAGGGCTAAAGCTTTCTTT
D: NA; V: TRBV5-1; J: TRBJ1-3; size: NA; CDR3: CASSLSGDGNTIYF; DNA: TGCGCCAGCAGCTTGTCAGGGGATGGAAACACCATATATTTT
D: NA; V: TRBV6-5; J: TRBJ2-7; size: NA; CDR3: CASSRGQPYEQYF; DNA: TGTGCCAGCAGTCGAGGACAGCCCTACGAGCAGTACTTC
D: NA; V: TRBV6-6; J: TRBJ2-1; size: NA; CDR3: CASSLRGTLYNEQFF; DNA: TGTGCCAGCAGTTTGAGAGGGACACTTTACAATGAGCAGTTCTTC
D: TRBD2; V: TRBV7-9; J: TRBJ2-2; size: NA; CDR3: CASSPLPGLAEGTGELFF; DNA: TGTGCCAGCAGCCCTCTGCCAGGACTAGCGGAGGGGACCGGGGAGCTGTTTTTT
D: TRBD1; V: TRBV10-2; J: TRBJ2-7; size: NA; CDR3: CASRQGAGFTYEQYF; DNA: TGCGCCAGCAGACAGGGGGCCGGCTTTACCTACGAGCAGTACTTC
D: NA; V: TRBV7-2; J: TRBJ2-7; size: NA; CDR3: CASSSNPAYEQYF; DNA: TGTGCCAGCAGCTCCAACCCAGCCTACGAGCAGTACTTC
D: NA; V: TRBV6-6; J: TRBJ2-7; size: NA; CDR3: CASSYSRESYEQYF; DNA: TGTGCCAGCAGTTACTCGCGGGAATCCTACGAGCAGTACTTC
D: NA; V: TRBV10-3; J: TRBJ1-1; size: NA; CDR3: CAISAGQNTEAFF; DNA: TGTGCCATCAGCGCTGGACAGAACACTGAAGCTTTCTTT
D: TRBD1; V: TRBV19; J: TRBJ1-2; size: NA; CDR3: CASSMGQRGDGYTF; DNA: TGTGCCAGTAGTATGGGACAGCGCGGGGATGGCTACACCTTC
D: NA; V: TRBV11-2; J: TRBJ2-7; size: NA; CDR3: CASSTTGTEQYF; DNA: TGTGCCAGCAGCACGACAGGTACCGAGCAGTACTTC
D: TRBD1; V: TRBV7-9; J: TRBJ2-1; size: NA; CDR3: CASSPTGGMYNEQFF; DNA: TGTGCCAGCAGCCCGACAGGGGGCATGTACAATGAGCAGTTCTTC
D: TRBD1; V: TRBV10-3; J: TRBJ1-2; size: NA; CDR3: CATTGQIGYGYTF; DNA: TGTGCCACCACGGGACAGATAGGCTACGGCTACACCTTC